This TCR beta chain is drawn from a study of blood T cells in healthy people across ages (dated by TCRdb to between 2015 and 2017). Study-level background: Template switching captured roughly one uniquely barcoded TCR beta cDNA molecule per two T cells in model experiments. Age-related changes in TCR beta repertoire diversity were measured in the study by deep sequencing normalized with unique cDNA molecular identifiers. The donors were divided into four age groups: young (average approximately 15 years), middle-aged (about 39), aged (approximately 62) and long-lived (roughly 88). Donors of different ages were randomly distributed across sequencing lanes to avoid experimental bias. Two additional independent replicas of 1 million unique cDNA reads from the same blood draw were analyzed for two donors (one aged 18 to 30 and one aged 80 or older). General findings and caveats noted by the study authors: There was a strong correlation between observed TCR beta diversity and the percentage of naive T cells measured by flow cytometry. Estimates of total diversity based on one million sequenced T cells were regarded as lower bounds and as underestimates. Compared with the aged group, the long-lived group had more naive CD4+ T cells, fewer expanded clones and increased TCR diversity, a pattern suggesting age selection. As age increased, observed TCR beta diversity per million T cells dropped in a roughly linear way, and a significant reduction was already evident by age roughly 36. Because donor CMV infection status was unknown, age-related changes in expanded clonotypes were potentially confounded. Because profiling used bulk unsorted PBMCs, naive and antigen-experienced compartments could not be compared conclusively.

Libraries were prepared through 5' RACE. Data came from an Illumina HiSeq 2500. A second PCR of roughly 6 to 12 cycles was run with a J-beta primer mix and a sample-barcoded 5' primer. A template-switch 5' adaptor carrying 12 random nucleotides introduced a unique molecular identifier onto each TCR beta cDNA molecule. Each sample yielded at least 3 million CDR3-containing paired-end reads. First-strand cDNA was synthesized from all RNA with the Mint cDNA synthesis kit, primed by a TRBC-specific oligonucleotide. Following uracil-DNA glycosylase treatment, a first 18-cycle PCR with universal primers M1SS and BC2_uni_R was performed on all cDNA. In the paper's pipeline: For normalization, 1 million high-quality reads, each with a distinct molecular identifier, were randomly selected from each sample. Reads with shared molecular identifiers were discarded instead of being binned into consensus sequences. CDR3 identification, clonotype clustering and error correction used MiTCR with a Q25 quality threshold and the strictest error-elimination algorithm. A nonparametric unseen species model with Euler transformation was used to estimate a lower bound on total TCR beta diversity. The public reads were reanalyzed by TCRdb: fastp trimming at Q25, MiXCR alignment, in-frame beta chains only. Each CDR3 protein gets just one entry, which takes the most common genes and DNA from the rows behind it. The V and J calls, along with clone size, are taken from TCRdb and not from the paper's own processing. The sample table records fewer than 800,000 distinct CDR3 sequences; 20% to 25% of these occur just once. 3.5% to 4% of the sample lies in the top ten.

In its sample, this clonotype was seen a few times. No cognate antigen has been identified for it. Qualities for individual bases were not recorded, and no much larger clone is one base off. Donors were approximately 42 systemically healthy Caucasian individuals from Russia aged about 6 to 100 years. Ten milliliters of peripheral blood were collected from each donor into EDTA-treated Vacutainer tubes. Ficoll-Paque density-gradient centrifugation was used to isolate PBMCs, with at least 6.5 million obtained per sample. Trizol reagent was used to extract total RNA from PBMCs, with at least 5 micrograms per sample. For every donor, flow cytometry on a PBMC aliquot measured the percentage of naive CD45RAhigh/CD27high T cells. Counted from cysteine to phenylalanine, this CDR3 has 14 amino acids. The CDR3 DNA has 42 bases and is translated from base 1. The germline V gene provides CDR1 KGHSH and CDR2 LQKENI. Relative to germline, V is 0 bases shorter and J is 2 bases shorter, with 8 bases between their ends.

The sample consisted of blood. The TCR was taken from a man in his 70s in good health. Rearrangement joined TRBV18 to TRBJ2-7; TRBD1 is perhaps the D gene, given 6 matching bases. The DNA reads as follows: TGTGCCAGCTCACCACCTAAGGGGGCCTACGAGCAGTACTTC. It translates as CASSPPKGAYEQYF. Full variable domain (CDR3 extended with the reference TRBV18 and TRBJ2-7 proteins): NAGVMQNPRHLVRRRGQEARLRCSPMKGHSHVYWYRQLPEEGLKFMVYLQKENIIDESGMPKERFSAEFPKEGPSILRIQQVVRGDSAAYFCASSPPKGAYEQYFGPGTRLTVT.